This T cell receptor (beta chain) was captured in a study of OX40 agonist ivuxolimab in advanced cancers. About the study: Aged 23 to 79 with a mean of about 63 years, they were less than 90% male. Whole-study results and caveats: At 0.1 to 3.0 mg/kg and by week 6, CD4+ and CD8+ T cells in the blood had expanded clonally.

Points on this clone: Its specificity is not known.

This CDR3 spans 14 amino acids. V was clipped by 2 bases and J by 1 base, with 7 bases between them. Germline V gene sequence: CDR1 MDHEN, CDR2 SYDVKM. This table comes from immunoSEQ multiplex PCR, and its TCRdb copy is limited to in-frame clones, with some not included. The data show about 48,000 clones, around 90% seen once. This chain connects TRBV28 to TRBJ2-3, with D perhaps TRBD1 or TRBD2 (5 bases each). This receptor was taken from an adult with an advanced solid tumor such as melanoma, head and neck, liver or kidney cancer. The source material was CD4+ or CD8+ T cells sorted from blood, sampled in a trial of the OX40 agonist ivuxolimab. CDR3 sequence reads: CASSLRGRTDTQYF. As DNA, the CDR3 is TGTGCCAGCAGTTTACGGGGACGCACAGATACGCAGTATTTT. Together with reference TRBV28 and TRBJ2-3, the CDR3 gives the full variable domain: DVKVTQSSRYLVKRTGEKVFLECVQDMDHENMFWYRQDPGLGLRLIYFSYDVKMKEKGDIPEGYSVSREKKERFSLILESASTNQTSMYLCASSLRGRTDTQYFGPGTRLTVL.